These 18 T cell receptor beta chains came from one sample sequenced in a study of shared clonotypes between healthy human individuals. Only CD45RO-negative cells positively selected for CCR7 counted as naive CD8 cells, so terminally differentiated effector memory CD45RA+ cells were excluded. TCRdb keeps only in-frame clones here, not all; method: immunoSEQ multiplex PCR. The sample has 1.5 million to 2.5 million clones; roughly 94% are singletons. Sequencing was carried out using naive CD8+ T cells sorted from blood. The receptors here all came from a young man in good health.

The chain carries TRBV11-2 and TRBJ2-7, with D hard to call. The V end was cut by 5 bases, the J end by 2 bases, with 7 bases between. The germline V gene has CDR1 SGHAT and CDR2 FQNNGV. CDR3 length: 12 amino acids. CDR3 amino acids: CASSHGTYEQYF. The CDR3 DNA sequence: TGTGCCAGCAGCCACGGTACCTACGAGCAGTACTTC.

The chain links TRBV11-2 to TRBJ2-7; 9 bases match TRBD1. Germline V gives CDR1 SGHAT, CDR2 FQNNGV. This CDR3 comprises 13 residues. The trim removed 5 bases at V and 8 bases at J, leaving 7 bases unmatched. The CDR3, as DNA: TGTGCCAGCAGCCCATGGGACAGGGAGAAGCAGTACTTC. This sequence encodes CASSPWDREKQYF.

This chain uses TRBV2 with TRBJ1-2; TRBD1 is a possible D gene (5 bases). V was shortened by 6 bases and J by 2 bases, with 16 bases between the two germline ends. The germline V gene has CDR1 SNHLY and CDR2 FYNNEI. The CDR3 length is 15 residues. DNA for the CDR3: TGTGCCAGCAGCGCCAGGGAGGGGTCGAACTATGGCTACACCTTC. It encodes CASSAREGSNYGYTF.

CDR3 protein: CASSVRFVNTEAFF. The CDR3 DNA sequence: TGTGCCAGTAGCGTAAGGTTCGTGAACACTGAAGCTTTCTTT. This rearrangement joins TRBV19 to TRBJ1-1; no clear D. CDR3 length: 14 residues. V was shortened by 6 bases and J by 0 bases, with 11 bases between the two germline ends. Per germline, CDR1 LNHDA and CDR2 SQIVND (reference sequence). Full variable domain (outside the CDR3, taken from reference TRBV19 and TRBJ1-1): DGGITQSPKYLFRKEGQNVTLSCEQNLNHDAMYWYRQDPGQGLRLIYYSQIVNDFQKGDIAEGYSVSREKKESFPLTVTSAQKNPTAFYLCASSVRFVNTEAFFGQGTRLTVV.

Of note for this clone: One junction end disagrees with the germline gene, perhaps due to a read error. The chain has TRBV13 and TRBJ1-5; 7 bases align to TRBD1. This CDR3 spans 16 amino acids. The germline gives CDR1 PRHDT, CDR2 FYEKMQ (reference sequence). The CDR3 coding sequence is TGTGCCAGCAGCATAGGGACAGACAACCCGGAGGGGCCCCAGCATTTT. It translates to CASSIGTDNPEGPQHF.

The chain uses TRBV12-5 and TRBJ2-5; a possible D gene is TRBD2 (5 bases). V dropped 0 bases and J dropped 5 bases, with 13 bases sitting between them. This CDR3 spans 15 amino acids. From germline, CDR1 is LGHNT and CDR2 FRNRAP. CDR3 nucleotides: TGTGCTAGTGGTTTGGTAATTAGCGTAGGGGAGACCCAGTACTTC. Translation gives CASGLVISVGETQYF.

The V and J genes are TRBV10-3 and TRBJ2-7, with 11 bases identical to TRBD2. The CDR3 spans 15 residues. Unmatched junction bases numbered 3, after V lost 2 bases and J lost 3 bases. Germline V gene lookup returns CDR1 ENHRY and CDR2 SYGVKD. The CDR3 is CAISEGTSGYYEQYF. CDR3 sequence (DNA): TGTGCCATCAGTGAGGGGACTAGCGGTTACTACGAGCAGTACTTC.

The chain uses TRBV6-5 and TRBJ2-3, with no clear D. V was clipped by 6 bases and J by 0 bases, with 10 bases between them. This CDR3 is 14 amino acids long. In germline, CDR1 is MNHEY, CDR2 SVGAGI. CDR3 region: CASSPKLSTDTQYF. DNA for the CDR3: TGTGCCAGCAGCCCTAAGTTGAGCACAGATACGCAGTATTTT.

This chain links TRBV6-5 with TRBJ2-7, with D perhaps TRBD1 (6 bases). Germline lookup yields CDR1 MNHEY and CDR2 SVGAGI. The CDR3 length is 15 residues. V was trimmed by 5 bases and J by 2 bases, leaving 16 bases between them. CDR3 region: CASSPRDIFPYEQYF. Here the CDR3 DNA reads TGTGCCAGCAGTCCAAGGGACATTTTTCCCTACGAGCAGTACTTC.

The V gene is TRBV27, the J gene TRBJ2-7; D is unclear. Trimming stripped 3 bases from V and 2 bases from J, with 8 bases between. This CDR3 has 13 amino acids. Germline CDR1 is MNHEY and CDR2 is SMNVEV (reference sequence). The chain's CDR3 is CASSFAAAYEQYF. In DNA, the CDR3 is TGTGCCAGCAGTTTTGCGGCTGCCTACGAGCAGTACTTC.

The V and J genes are TRBV19 and TRBJ1-6; D might be TRBD1 (6 bases). Germline V gives CDR1 LNHDA, CDR2 SQIVND (reference sequence). V was shortened by 5 bases and J by 8 bases, with 7 bases between the two germline ends. This CDR3 comprises 12 residues. This chain's CDR3 is CASSYRDSPLHF. As DNA, the CDR3 is TGTGCCAGTAGTTACAGGGATTCACCCCTCCACTTT. The complete variable domain, with remaining parts taken from reference TRBV19 and TRBJ1-6, reads DGGITQSPKYLFRKEGQNVTLSCEQNLNHDAMYWYRQDPGQGLRLIYYSQIVNDFQKGDIAEGYSVSREKKESFPLTVTSAQKNPTAFYLCASSYRDSPLHFGNGTRLTVT.

The V and J genes are TRBV7-8 and TRBJ1-4; no firm D call. The germline gives CDR1 SGHVS, CDR2 FQNEAQ. V lost 1 base and J lost 4, with 10 bases in between. CDR3 length: 15 amino acids. Here the CDR3 reads CASSLESTGNEKLFF. The CDR3 nucleotides read TGTGCCAGCAGCTTAGAATCAACGGGTAATGAAAAACTGTTTTTT.

This chain joins TRBV28 and TRBJ2-7, with D possibly matching TRBD2 (6 bases). Germline assignment: CDR1 MDHEN and CDR2 SYDVKM. V was cut by 8 bases and J by 1 base, with 12 bases left in between. This CDR3 contains 13 residues. Here the CDR3 reads CASWGDGSYEQYF. The DNA of the CDR3 is TGTGCCAGCTGGGGGGACGGGTCCTACGAGCAGTACTTC.

The chain links TRBV6-1 to TRBJ2-7, with D perhaps TRBD2 (5 bases). Trimming shortened V by 2 bases and J by 5 bases, and 13 bases separated the two germline ends. The CDR3 contains 14 residues. The germline V gene encodes CDR1 MNHNS and CDR2 SASEGT. CDR3 in DNA: TGTGCCAGCAGTGAAAGGTGGGAGCTAAACGAGCAGTACTTC. Residues: CASSERWELNEQYF.

This clone is a singleton in its sample. This chain connects TRBV6-4 to TRBJ1-4, with D maybe TRBD1 (6 bases). The V end lost 0 bases, the J end lost 1 base, and 12 bases lay between the germline ends. The CDR3 runs to 17 residues. Looked up from germline, CDR1 is MRHNA and CDR2 is SNTAGT. CDR3 loop: CASSDSRGRGTNEKLFF. CDR3 DNA: TGTGCCAGCAGTGACTCCCGGGGGCGAGGAACTAATGAAAAACTGTTTTTT.

V usage is TRBV11-2 and J usage is TRBJ2-2; D is uncertain. Trimming left V 1 base short and J 7 bases short, with 10 bases between. Per the germline V gene, CDR1 is SGHAT and CDR2 is FQNNGV. The CDR3 totals 14 residues. Here the CDR3 reads CASSLGLGFGELFF. CDR3 sequence (DNA): TGTGCCAGCAGCTTAGGTCTAGGGTTCGGGGAGCTGTTTTTT.

V is TRBV29-1 and J is TRBJ2-1, with 14 bases that match TRBD2. The length of the CDR3 is 11 residues. CDR1 and CDR2 (germline): SQVTM, ANQGSEA. J lost 13 bases, V lost 7 bases, and 3 bases had no gene match. This CDR3 reads CSATSGRAQFF. CDR3 DNA sequence: TGCAGCGCGACTAGCGGGAGGGCACAGTTCTTC.

CDR3 coding DNA: TGTGCCACCAGCAGACTTGATGGGGCGGCCCCTGAGCAGTTCTTC. As protein: CATSRLDGAAPEQFF. The V and J genes are TRBV15 and TRBJ2-1; D is perhaps TRBD1 (5 bases). Germline V CDR1 and CDR2: LNHNV, YYDKDF (reference sequence). V was clipped by 2 bases and J by 9 bases, with 17 bases between them. The length of the CDR3 is 15 residues.